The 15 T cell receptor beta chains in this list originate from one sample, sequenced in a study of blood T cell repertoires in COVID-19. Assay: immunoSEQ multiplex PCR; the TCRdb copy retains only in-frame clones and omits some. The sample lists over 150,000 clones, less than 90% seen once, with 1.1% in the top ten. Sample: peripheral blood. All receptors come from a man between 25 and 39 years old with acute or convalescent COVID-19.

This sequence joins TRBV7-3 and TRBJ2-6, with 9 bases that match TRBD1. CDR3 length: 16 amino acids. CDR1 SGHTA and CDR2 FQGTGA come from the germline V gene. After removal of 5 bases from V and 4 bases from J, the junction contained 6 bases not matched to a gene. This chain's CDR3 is CASSPGTGTGANVLTF. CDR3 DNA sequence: TGTGCCAGCAGCCCTGGGACAGGGACCGGGGCCAACGTCCTGACTTTC.

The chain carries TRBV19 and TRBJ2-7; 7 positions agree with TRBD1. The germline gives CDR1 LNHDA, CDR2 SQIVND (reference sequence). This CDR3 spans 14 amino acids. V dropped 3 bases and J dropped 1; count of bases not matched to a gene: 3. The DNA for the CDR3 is TGTGCCAGTAGTATTCGGGACAGTTCCTACGAGCAGTACTTC. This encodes CASSIRDSSYEQYF.

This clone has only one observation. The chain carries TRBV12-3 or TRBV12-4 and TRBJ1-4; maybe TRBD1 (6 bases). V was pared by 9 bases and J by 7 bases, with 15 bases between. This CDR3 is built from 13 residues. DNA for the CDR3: TGTGCCAGTTACGACAGGAATCGTGAAAAACTGTTTTTT. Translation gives CASYDRNREKLFF.

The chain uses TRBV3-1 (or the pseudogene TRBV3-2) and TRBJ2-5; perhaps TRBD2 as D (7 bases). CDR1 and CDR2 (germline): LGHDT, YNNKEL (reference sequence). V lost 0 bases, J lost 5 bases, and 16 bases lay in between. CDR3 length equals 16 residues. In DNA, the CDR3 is TGTGCCAGCAGCCAAGACGGCGGGGGCCAGGGGGAGACCCAGTACTTC. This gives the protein CASSQDGGGQGETQYF.

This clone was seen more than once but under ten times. Here the CDR3 DNA reads TGTGCCAGCAGCCCGGGTACGGAATTCAATCAGCCCCAGCATTTT. Protein sequence: CASSPGTEFNQPQHF. V gene TRBV27 combines with J gene TRBJ1-5; D unresolved. Per the germline V gene, CDR1 is MNHEY and CDR2 is SMNVEV (reference sequence). Trimming pared 6 bases from V and 3 bases from J, leaving 15 bases between. The CDR3 is made up of 15 amino acids.

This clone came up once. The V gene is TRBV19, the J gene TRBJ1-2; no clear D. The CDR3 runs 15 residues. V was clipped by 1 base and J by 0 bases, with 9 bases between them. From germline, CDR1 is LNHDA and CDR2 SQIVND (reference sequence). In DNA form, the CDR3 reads TGTGCCAGTAGTATAGGGAGGCGGACTAACTATGGCTACACCTTC. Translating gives CASSIGRRTNYGYTF.

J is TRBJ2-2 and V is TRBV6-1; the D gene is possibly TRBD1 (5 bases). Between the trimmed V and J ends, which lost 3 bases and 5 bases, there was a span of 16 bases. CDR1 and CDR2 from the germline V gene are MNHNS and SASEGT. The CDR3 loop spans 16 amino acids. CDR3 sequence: CASSDLYGASTGELFF. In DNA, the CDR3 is TGTGCCAGCAGTGATCTGTATGGGGCAAGTACCGGGGAGCTGTTTTTT.

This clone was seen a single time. DNA of the CDR3: TGCGCCAGCAGCCCTGACGGGGTAGGTGAAGCTTTCTTT. Amino acid sequence: CASSPDGVGEAFF. The chain joins TRBV5-1 to TRBJ1-1; D not resolved. Germline CDR1 is SGHRS and CDR2 is YFSETQ. The V end was cut by 4 bases, the J end by 7 bases, with 14 bases between. This CDR3 region has 13 residues.

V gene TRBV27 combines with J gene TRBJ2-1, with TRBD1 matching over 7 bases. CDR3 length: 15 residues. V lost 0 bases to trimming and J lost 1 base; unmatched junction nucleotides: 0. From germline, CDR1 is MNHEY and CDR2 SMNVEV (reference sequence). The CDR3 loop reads CASSLSGQSYNEQFF. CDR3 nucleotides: TGTGCCAGCAGTTTATCGGGACAGTCCTACAATGAGCAGTTCTTC.

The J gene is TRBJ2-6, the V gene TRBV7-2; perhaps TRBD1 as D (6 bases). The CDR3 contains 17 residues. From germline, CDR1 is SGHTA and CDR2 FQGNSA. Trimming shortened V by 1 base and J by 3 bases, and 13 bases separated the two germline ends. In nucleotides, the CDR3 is TGTGCCAGCAGCTTAGTGGCAGGGGTAGGTGGGGCCAACGTCCTGACTTTC. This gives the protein CASSLVAGVGGANVLTF.

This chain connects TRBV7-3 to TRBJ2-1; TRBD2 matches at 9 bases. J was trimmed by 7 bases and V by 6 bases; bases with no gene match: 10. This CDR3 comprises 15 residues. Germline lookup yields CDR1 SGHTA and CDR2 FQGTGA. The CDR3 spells CASSSAGTSRNEQFF. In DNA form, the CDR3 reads TGTGCCAGCAGTTCCGCCGGGACTAGCAGAAATGAGCAGTTCTTC.

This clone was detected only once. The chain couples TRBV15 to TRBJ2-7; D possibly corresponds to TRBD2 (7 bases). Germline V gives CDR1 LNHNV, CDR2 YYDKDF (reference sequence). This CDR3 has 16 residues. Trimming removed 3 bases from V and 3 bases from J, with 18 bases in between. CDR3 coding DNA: TGTGCCACCAGCAGGCAAGGGGGGGATAGTCACTACGAGCAGTACTTC. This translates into CATSRQGGDSHYEQYF.

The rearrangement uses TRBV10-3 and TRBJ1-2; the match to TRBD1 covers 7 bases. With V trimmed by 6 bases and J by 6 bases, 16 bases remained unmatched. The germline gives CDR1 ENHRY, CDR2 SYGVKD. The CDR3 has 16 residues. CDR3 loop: CAIRGGAQGLVDGYTF. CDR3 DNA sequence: TGTGCCATCAGGGGGGGTGCACAGGGGCTAGTGGATGGCTACACCTTC.

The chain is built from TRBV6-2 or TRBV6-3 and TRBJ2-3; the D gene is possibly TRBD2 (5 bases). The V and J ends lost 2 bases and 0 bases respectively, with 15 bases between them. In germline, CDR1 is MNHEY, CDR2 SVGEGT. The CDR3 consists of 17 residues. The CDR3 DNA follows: TGTGCCAGCAGTTACCCCCTTCGACGCGGGAGCACAGATACGCAGTATTTT. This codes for CASSYPLRRGSTDTQYF.

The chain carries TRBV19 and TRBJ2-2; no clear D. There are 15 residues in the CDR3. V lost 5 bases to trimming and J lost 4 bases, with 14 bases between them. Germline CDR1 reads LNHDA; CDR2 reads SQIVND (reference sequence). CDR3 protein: CASSSGPHPTGELFF. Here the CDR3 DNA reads TGTGCCAGTAGTTCGGGTCCGCACCCCACCGGGGAGCTGTTTTTT.